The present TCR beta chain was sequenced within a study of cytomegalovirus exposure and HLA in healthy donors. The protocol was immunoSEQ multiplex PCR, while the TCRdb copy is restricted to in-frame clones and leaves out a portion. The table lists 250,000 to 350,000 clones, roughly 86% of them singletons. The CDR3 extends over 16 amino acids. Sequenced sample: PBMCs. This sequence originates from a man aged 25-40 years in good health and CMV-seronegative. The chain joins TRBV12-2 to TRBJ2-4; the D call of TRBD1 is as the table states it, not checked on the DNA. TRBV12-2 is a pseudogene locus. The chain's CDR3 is CASRGTGDYPKNIQYF. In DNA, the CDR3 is TGTGCAAGTCGAGGGACAGGGGACTATCCCAAAAACATTCAGTACTTC.